The 3 T cell receptor beta chains presented below share a single source sample, sequenced in a study of spatial heterogeneity in lung cancer. TCRdb redid the calling of the 5' RACE reads with MiXCR, one entry per CDR3 protein. The sample shows around 70,000 distinct CDR3 sequences, 8% to 9.5% of them seen only once. Stated time point: blood at routine non-recurrence follow-up after resection. The material was PBMCs, obtained at follow-up. Receptors originate from a female donor with early-stage non-small cell lung cancer.

This clonotype showed up many times. The rearrangement links TRBV5-1 to TRBJ1-4; 12 bases are shared with TRBD1. This CDR3 is 18 amino acids long. The V and J ends lost 3 bases and 4 bases, in that order; junction bases with no gene match: 10. CDR1 and CDR2 from the germline V gene are SGHRS and YFSETQ. The CDR3 DNA reads as TGCGCCAGCAGCTCACGGGGGACAGGGGGCGCGGATAATGAAAAACTGTTTTTT. Protein sequence: CASSSRGTGGADNEKLFF.

This clonotype was seen repeatedly, ten times or more. The chain links TRBV27 to TRBJ1-2; TRBD1 might be the D (5 bases). From germline, CDR1 is MNHEY and CDR2 SMNVEV (reference sequence). Trimming cost V 3 bases and J 8 bases, with 16 bases left between them. The length of the CDR3 is 14 residues. This CDR3 is CASSFGPRQSGYTF. The DNA of the CDR3 is TGTGCCAGCAGTTTTGGGCCTCGACAGTCCGGCTACACCTTC.

This clonotype has just a few counts. The chain uses TRBV4-1 and TRBJ2-1; D uncertain. Germline CDR1 reads MGHRA; CDR2 reads YSYEKL. V lost 1 base, J lost 10 bases, and 11 bases lay in between. CDR3 size: 13 residues. The DNA for the CDR3 is TGCGCCAGCAGCCAAGGACAACCCCAGGAGCAGTTCTTC. It yields the protein CASSQGQPQEQFF.